This passage covers 30 T cell receptor beta chains from one sample sequenced in a study of glioma-infiltrating T cells after dendritic cell vaccination. Clones were read by immunoSEQ multiplex PCR, and TCRdb kept only the in-frame ones, dropping some. The table has just under 100,000 clones, around 80% seen once; the top ten hold around 5.4%. Stated time point: after dendritic cell vaccination, including at tumor progression/relapse. Source: blood, taken after dendritic cell vaccination. These receptors were obtained from a human donor with glioblastoma.

V gene TRBV6-1 combines with J gene TRBJ1-2, with D uncertain. Germline V gene lookup returns CDR1 MNHNS and CDR2 SASEGT. V shed 1 base and J shed 3 bases, with 12 bases lying between them. This CDR3 is 15 amino acids long. CDR3 in amino acids: CASSEERGRYYGYTF. The CDR3 bases are TGTGCCAGCAGTGAAGAAAGAGGGAGGTACTATGGCTACACCTTC.

This chain connects TRBV18 to TRBJ1-1; D uncertain. Trimming took 3 bases from V and 4 from J, leaving 12 bases between them. The germline V gene encodes CDR1 KGHSH and CDR2 LQKENI. CDR3 size: 14 residues. The CDR3: CASSPGWGGTEAFF. The CDR3 DNA is TGTGCCAGCTCACCTGGATGGGGAGGCACTGAAGCTTTCTTT.

The chain is built from TRBV28 and TRBJ2-1; 11 positions match TRBD2. Trimming at V came to 5 bases and at J to 6 bases, leaving 9 bases not matched to a gene. From germline, CDR1 is MDHEN and CDR2 SYDVKM. The CDR3 runs 16 residues. CDR3: CASSRVGLAALNEQFF. DNA for the CDR3: TGTGCCAGCAGTCGGGTGGGACTAGCGGCTCTCAATGAGCAGTTCTTC.

The chain is built from TRBV4-1 and TRBJ2-1, with D uncertain. The germline CDR1 and CDR2 sequences are MGHRA and YSYEKL. CDR3 size: 14 residues. Trimming left V 0 bases short and J 3 bases short, with 6 bases between. CDR3 amino acids: CASSQDLGYNEQFF. CDR3 nucleotide sequence: TGCGCCAGCAGCCAAGATCTAGGCTACAATGAGCAGTTCTTC.

V gene TRBV6-6 combines with J gene TRBJ1-6, with 9 bases identical to TRBD1. The length of the CDR3 is 14 residues. The germline V gene has CDR1 MNHNY and CDR2 SVGAGI (reference sequence). Trimming at V came to 6 bases and at J to 7 bases, leaving 4 bases not matched to a gene. The CDR3 spells CASRDRGGNSPLHF. The CDR3 DNA reads as TGTGCCAGCAGGGACAGGGGAGGGAATTCACCCCTCCACTTT.

The J gene is TRBJ2-6, the V gene TRBV23-1; D is perhaps TRBD1 (5 bases). TRBV23-1 is flagged as an ORF with uncertain function. This CDR3 region has 16 residues. V lost 8 bases and J lost 2, with 16 bases in between. DNA for the CDR3: TGCGCCAGCCAACAATTCAGGGTCACTGGGGCCAACGTCCTGACTTTC. It yields the protein CASQQFRVTGANVLTF.

The V call is TRBV28, the J call TRBJ2-7, with 10 bases that match TRBD2. Trimming removed 4 bases from V and 2 bases from J; junction bases left unmatched: 2. Germline CDR1 MDHEN, CDR2 SYDVKM. This CDR3 is 14 amino acids long. This CDR3 reads CASSSSGGTYEQYF. The CDR3 DNA reads TGTGCCAGCAGTTCTAGCGGGGGAACCTACGAGCAGTACTTC. Full variable domain (outside the CDR3, taken from reference TRBV28 and TRBJ2-7): DVKVTQSSRYLVKRTGEKVFLECVQDMDHENMFWYRQDPGLGLRLIYFSYDVKMKEKGDIPEGYSVSREKKERFSLILESASTNQTSMYLCASSSSGGTYEQYFGPGTRLTVT.

The chain carries TRBV29-1 and TRBJ2-7; 9 nucleotides match TRBD1. CDR1 and CDR2 (germline): SQVTM, ANQGSEA. Losses at the gene ends were 4 bases for V and 4 bases for J; bases not matched to a gene: 2. The CDR3 spans 12 residues. The CDR3 sequence: CSVGTGVYEQYF. CDR3 DNA sequence: TGCAGCGTTGGGACAGGGGTGTACGAGCAGTACTTC.

V usage is TRBV28 and J usage is TRBJ2-7; TRBD2 is a possible D gene (6 bases). The CDR3 totals 14 residues. Deletions cut 0 bases from V and 5 bases from J, with 11 bases between. Germline CDR1 and CDR2: MDHEN and SYDVKM. The CDR3 DNA follows: TGTGCCAGCAGTTTATGGCGGGAAGGTAACGAGCAGTACTTC. It yields the protein CASSLWREGNEQYF.

This chain connects TRBV9 to TRBJ2-2, with TRBD2 as a possible D gene (6 bases). Trimming stripped 3 bases from V and 6 bases from J, with 15 bases between. Germline-derived CDR1 and CDR2 are SGDLS and YYNGEE. The CDR3 loop spans 15 amino acids. CDR3 protein: CASSGTSGLPGELFF. DNA of the CDR3: TGTGCCAGCAGCGGCACTTCGGGACTTCCCGGGGAGCTGTTTTTT.

The chain combines TRBV25-1 with TRBJ2-1, with unresolved D. The germline V gene encodes CDR1 MGHDK and CDR2 SYGVNS. This CDR3 is 15 amino acids long. Trimming cost V 3 bases and J 0 bases, with 9 bases left between them. CDR3 amino acids: CASSDRLSSYNEQFF. CDR3 DNA sequence: TGTGCCAGCAGTGATCGTTTGAGCTCCTACAATGAGCAGTTCTTC.

The sample holds one count of this clone. J is TRBJ1-1 and V is TRBV5-1, with D possibly TRBD1 on 6 matching bases. V was trimmed by 0 bases and J by 0 bases, leaving 9 bases between them. From germline, CDR1 is SGHRS and CDR2 YFSETQ. The CDR3 has 15 residues. The CDR3 DNA reads TGCGCCAGCAGCTTGGTACGGACAGTGAACACTGAAGCTTTCTTT. This codes for CASSLVRTVNTEAFF.

The chain has TRBV25-1 and TRBJ1-5, with unresolved D. Germline loops: CDR1 MGHDK, CDR2 SYGVNS. The CDR3 spans 14 residues. Trimming stripped 5 bases from V and 0 bases from J, with 8 bases between. The CDR3 here is CASSWLNSNQPQHF. In DNA, the CDR3 is TGTGCCAGCAGTTGGCTGAATAGCAATCAGCCCCAGCATTTT.

The rearrangement uses TRBV19 and TRBJ1-1, with 12 bases identical to TRBD1. With V trimmed by 5 bases and J by 1 base, 8 bases remained unmatched. CDR3 length equals 17 residues. Germline CDR1 LNHDA, CDR2 SQIVND (reference sequence). This CDR3 is CASSPGTGGAGNTEAFF. DNA for the CDR3: TGTGCCAGTAGTCCCGGGACAGGGGGCGCGGGGAACACTGAAGCTTTCTTT. The entire variable domain, with the rest obtained from reference TRBV19 and TRBJ1-1, is as follows: DGGITQSPKYLFRKEGQNVTLSCEQNLNHDAMYWYRQDPGQGLRLIYYSQIVNDFQKGDIAEGYSVSREKKESFPLTVTSAQKNPTAFYLCASSPGTGGAGNTEAFFGQGTRLTVV.

V is TRBV4-1 and J is TRBJ2-7, with 10 bases identical to TRBD2. Germline V lookup: CDR1 MGHRA, CDR2 YSYEKL. The junction had 4 bases not matched to a gene; V was cut back by 1 base and J by 4 bases. CDR3 length: 15 amino acids. The CDR3 nucleotides read TGCGCCAGCAGCCAAGCCCCAGCGGGGGGGTACGAGCAGTACTTC. Amino acids: CASSQAPAGGYEQYF.

The genes are TRBV2 and TRBJ1-1; D is uncertain. Germline assignment: CDR1 SNHLY and CDR2 FYNNEI. There are 11 residues in the CDR3. V dropped 4 bases and J dropped 8 bases, with 8 bases sitting between them. CDR3 sequence reads: CASSVLLEAFF. In DNA, the CDR3 is TGTGCCAGCAGTGTTCTTTTAGAAGCTTTCTTT.

The chain carries TRBV10-3 and TRBJ1-4, with a tentative D call TRBD1 (5 bases). Germline CDR1 reads ENHRY; CDR2 reads SYGVKD. The CDR3 extends over 17 amino acids. Trimming stripped 4 bases from V and 0 bases from J, with 15 bases between. For the CDR3, the DNA is TGTGCCATCAGTGGGGAAAGGGGACTTGCAACTAATGAAAAACTGTTTTTT. It yields the protein CAISGERGLATNEKLFF.

The chain's CDR3 is CASSRRVTGGSTYEQYF. CDR3 in DNA: TGCGCCAGCAGCCGGCGCGTGACAGGGGGCTCAACCTACGAGCAGTACTTC. The chain links TRBV5-1 to TRBJ2-7, with TRBD1 identical over 10 bases. The CDR3 is 17 amino acids. After removal of 4 bases from V and 2 bases from J, the junction contained 12 bases not matched to a gene. Per the germline V gene, CDR1 is SGHRS and CDR2 is YFSETQ. Combining the CDR3 with reference TRBV5-1 and TRBJ2-7 gives the whole variable domain KAGVTQTPRYLIKTRGQQVTLSCSPISGHRSVSWYQQTPGQGLQFLFEYFSETQRNKGNFPGRFSGRQFSNSRSEMNVSTLELGDSALYLCASSRRVTGGSTYEQYFGPGTRLTVT.

Worth noting for this clone: One end of the junction does not line up with germline, which may come from a read error. This chain joins TRBV30 and TRBJ2-5; D ambiguous. CDR1 and CDR2 (germline): GTSNPN, SVGIG (reference sequence). The CDR3 loop spans 13 amino acids. The CDR3 sequence: CAWRNWVGETQYF. As DNA, the CDR3 is TGTGCCTGGAGGAACTGGGTTGGAGAGACTCAGTACTTC. Looking up the rest from reference TRBV30 and TRBJ2-5 gives the full variable domain: SQTIHQWPATLVQPVGSPLSLECTVEGTSNPNLYWYRQAAGRGLQLLFYSVGIGQISSEVPQNLSASRPQDRQFILSSKKLLLSDSGFYLCAWRNWVGETQYFGPGTRLLVL.

This chain connects TRBV29-1 to TRBJ2-7; maybe TRBD1 (5 bases). This CDR3 has 13 residues. Germline values: CDR1 SQVTM, CDR2 ANQGSEA. Deletions cut 2 bases from V and 4 bases from J, with 12 bases between. CDR3 sequence reads: CSVESDRGYEQYF. CDR3 DNA sequence: TGCAGCGTTGAATCTGACAGAGGTTACGAGCAGTACTTC.

J is TRBJ1-1 and V is TRBV6-5; the D gene is possibly TRBD1 (5 bases). The CDR3 contains 16 residues. The V end lost 4 bases, the J end lost 4 bases, and 19 bases lay between the germline ends. CDR1 is MNHEY, CDR2 SVGAGI, per germline. The CDR3 DNA follows: TGTGCCAGCAGTTCCCCCCGAAGTTCTCAGGGCACTGAAGCTTTCTTT. It specifies CASSSPRSSQGTEAFF.

J is TRBJ2-4 and V is TRBV2, with D tentatively TRBD2 (6 bases). The CDR3 length is 14 residues. V was cut by 10 bases and J by 3 bases, with 16 bases left in between. Germline V gene data show CDR1 as SNHLY and CDR2 as FYNNEI. The CDR3 DNA sequence: TGTGCCACCACGGGGGATTCCTTCAAAAACATTCAGTACTTC. Protein product: CATTGDSFKNIQYF. The complete variable domain, with remaining parts taken from reference TRBV2 and TRBJ2-4, reads EPEVTQTPSHQVTQMGQEVILRCVPISNHLYFYWYRQILGQKVEFLVSFYNNEISEKSEIFDDQFSVERPDGSNFTLKIRSTKLEDSAMYFCATTGDSFKNIQYFGAGTRLSVL.

This clone was detected only a few times. This rearrangement joins TRBV27 to TRBJ2-1; TRBD2 agrees at 14 bases. V dropped 6 bases and J dropped 9; count of bases not matched to a gene: 10. The CDR3 contains 16 residues. In germline, CDR1 is MNHEY, CDR2 SMNVEV (reference sequence). The CDR3 sequence is CASRSSTSGRAGEQFF. The CDR3 region has the DNA TGTGCCAGCAGATCTTCGACTAGCGGGAGGGCCGGTGAGCAGTTCTTC.

This chain joins TRBV5-4 and TRBJ2-1; D may be TRBD1 (6 bases). The CDR3 totals 16 residues. The V gene's germline CDR1 is SGHNT and CDR2 YYREEE (reference sequence). V dropped 0 bases and J dropped 4 bases, with 14 bases sitting between them. CDR3 bases: TGTGCCAGCAGCTTGGATGGGGCTAGGGGGTACAATGAGCAGTTCTTC. It yields the protein CASSLDGARGYNEQFF.

The chain is built from TRBV7-8 and TRBJ2-3; 10 nucleotides match TRBD2. This CDR3 is 16 amino acids long. CDR1 and CDR2 (germline): SGHVS, FQNEAQ. After removal of 7 bases from V and 2 bases from J, the junction contained 9 bases not matched to a gene. The CDR3 nucleotides are TGTGCCAGCAATTTGCTAGCGGGAGTGAACACAGATACGCAGTATTTT. It yields the protein CASNLLAGVNTDTQYF.

V is TRBV6-6 and J is TRBJ2-7; 9 bases fit TRBD1. Germline V gives CDR1 MNHNY, CDR2 SVGAGI (reference sequence). J was trimmed by 4 bases and V by 4 bases; bases with no gene match: 5. This CDR3 contains 14 residues. The CDR3 DNA reads TGTGCCAGCAGTTCCTACGGACAGGGGTACGAGCAGTACTTC. Its protein is CASSSYGQGYEQYF.

CDR3 nucleotide sequence: TGTGCCGGCCGGACAGGCGCTACAAACATTCAGTACTTC. Protein product: CAGRTGATNIQYF. This chain links TRBV2 with TRBJ2-4; 7 bases are shared with TRBD1. J was trimmed by 6 bases and V by 11 bases; bases with no gene match: 10. This CDR3 contains 13 residues. Germline CDR1 reads SNHLY; CDR2 reads FYNNEI.

The rearrangement uses TRBV10-2 and TRBJ1-2, with a possible D match to TRBD1 (5 bases). Trimming stripped 2 bases from V and 6 bases from J, with 13 bases between. Germline loops: CDR1 WSHSY, CDR2 SAAADI. The CDR3 totals 14 residues. For the CDR3, the DNA is TGCGCCAGCAGTGAGGTCAGGGTATTAAATGGCTACACCTTC. Translated: CASSEVRVLNGYTF.

This rearrangement joins TRBV7-6 to TRBJ1-1, with D possibly matching TRBD1 (6 bases). V was shortened by 2 bases and J by 0 bases, with 10 bases between the two germline ends. Looked up from germline, CDR1 is SGHVS and CDR2 is FNYEAQ. The length of the CDR3 is 15 residues. In nucleotides, the CDR3 is TGTGCCAGCAGCTTATTAGGGGGAATGAACACTGAAGCTTTCTTT. This translates into CASSLLGGMNTEAFF. The full variable domain, completed using reference TRBV7-6 and TRBJ1-1, is GAGVSQSPRYKVTKRGQDVALRCDPISGHVSLYWYRQALGQGPEFLTYFNYEAQQDKSGLPNDRFSAERPEGSISTLTIQRTEQRDSAMYRCASSLLGGMNTEAFFGQGTRLTVV.

The V and J genes are TRBV5-1 and TRBJ2-1; TRBD2 aligns across 10 bases. J lost 3 bases, V lost 7 bases, and 10 bases had no gene match. The CDR3 length is 16 residues. The germline V gene has CDR1 SGHRS and CDR2 YFSETQ. DNA for the CDR3: TGCGCCAGCGTCGAACTAGCGGGGTCCAGCTACAATGAGCAGTTCTTC. This sequence encodes CASVELAGSSYNEQFF.